The 13 T cell receptor beta chains reported below all come from one sample, sequenced in a study of T-cell memory formation after mild COVID-19. TCRdb re-called the 5' RACE reads with MiXCR, one entry per CDR3 protein. Of 180,000 or so distinct CDR3 sequences in the sample, 11% are singletons; the top ten hold about 3.5%. The material sequenced was PBMCs or a T cell subset sorted from them (not recorded which). The receptor set was obtained from a man aged 18 to 29 who had mild COVID-19 (a few samples of this study predate the infection). Cell type and time point are not known.

This clonotype was counted between two and nine times. This chain connects TRBV12-3 or TRBV12-4 to TRBJ2-3; unclear D gene. This CDR3 is 13 amino acids long. Trimming pared 10 bases from V and 0 bases from J, leaving 11 bases between. For the CDR3, the DNA is TGTGCCACCTCAGACCATAGCACAGATACGCAGTATTTT. Translation gives CATSDHSTDTQYF.

The chain combines TRBV7-2 with TRBJ1-2, with D possibly matching TRBD1 (6 bases). The V gene lost 5 bases and the J gene lost 4 bases, with 11 bases spanning the gap. The CDR3 is 13 residues long. The V gene's germline CDR1 is SGHTA and CDR2 FQGNSA. The CDR3 DNA is TGTGCCAGCAGCACCAGGGGAGGCTATGGCTACACCTTC. Translation: CASSTRGGYGYTF. The full variable domain, its missing parts supplied by reference TRBV7-2 and TRBJ1-2, is GAGVSQSPSNKVTEKGKDVELRCDPISGHTALYWYRQSLGQGLEFLIYFQGNSAPDKSGLPSDRFSAERTGGSVSTLTIQRTQQEDSAVYLCASSTRGGYGYTFGSGTRLTVV.

The rearrangement links TRBV6-5 to TRBJ1-1; D gene uncertain. V lost 2 bases to trimming and J lost 4 bases, with 5 bases between them. This CDR3 comprises 12 residues. Germline V gene sequence: CDR1 MNHEY, CDR2 SVGAGI. The CDR3 reads CASSYKGTEAFF. In DNA, the CDR3 is TGTGCCAGCAGTTACAAGGGCACTGAAGCTTTCTTT.

There are a few counts of this clonotype. The chain employs TRBV12-3 or TRBV12-4 and TRBJ2-3, with D unclear. Trimming cost V 1 base and J 2 bases, with 13 bases left between them. CDR3 length: 16 amino acids. The CDR3 loop reads CASSLVSRNPTDTQYF. In DNA, the CDR3 is TGTGCCAGCAGTTTAGTATCAAGGAACCCCACAGATACGCAGTATTTT.

Only a few counts were recorded for this clonotype. The chain joins TRBV20-1 to TRBJ1-2, with a tentative D call TRBD1 (5 bases). Germline CDR1 reads DFQATT; CDR2 reads SNEGSKA (reference sequence). The CDR3 runs 12 residues. V was trimmed by 3 bases and J by 1 base, leaving 6 bases between them. The CDR3 protein is CSARDNNYGYTF. CDR3 bases: TGCAGTGCTAGGGACAATAACTATGGCTACACCTTC.

In this sample, this clonotype turned up many times. CDR3 coding DNA: TGTGCCAGCAGTTGGAGAAGGAGGTACGAGCAGTACTTC. It is translated as CASSWRRRYEQYF. The chain has TRBV12-3 or TRBV12-4 and TRBJ2-7; D is possibly TRBD2 (5 bases). The CDR3 spans 13 residues. Between the trimmed V and J ends, which lost 4 bases and 4 bases, there was a span of 11 bases.

This clonotype was observed a few times. The CDR3 loop is CASSLVALAGGNTGELFF. CDR3 bases: TGTGCCAGCAGCTTAGTAGCGCTAGCGGGGGGGAACACCGGGGAGCTGTTTTTT. This chain joins TRBV7-2 and TRBJ2-2; 11 nucleotides match TRBD2. This CDR3 contains 18 residues. Germline V gene lookup returns CDR1 SGHTA and CDR2 FQGNSA. V shed 1 base and J 1 base; nucleotides not matched to a gene: 5.

In DNA form, the CDR3 reads TGTGCCAGCTCACCAGGCCCTCAGGGCACTGAAGCTTTCTTT. Its protein is CASSPGPQGTEAFF. The chain has TRBV18 and TRBJ1-1; D is possibly TRBD1 (5 bases). V lost 2 bases, J lost 4 bases, and 11 bases lay in between. The CDR3 has 14 residues. The germline CDR1 and CDR2 sequences are KGHSH and LQKENI.

This clonotype has a handful of counts. The gene calls are TRBV9 and TRBJ2-7, with D tentatively TRBD2 (6 bases). Trimming removed 3 bases at V and 7 bases at J, with 17 bases between. Germline CDR1 reads SGDLS; CDR2 reads YYNGEE. This CDR3 region has 14 residues. CDR3 nucleotide sequence: TGTGCCAGCAGCGCCGGGACTCTGGCGGAGGAGCAGTACTTC. Protein: CASSAGTLAEEQYF.

This clonotype was picked up many times. The junction differs from germline at one of its ends, possibly a read error. The chain uses TRBV5-1 and TRBJ1-1; D is uncertain. The CDR3 is 13 amino acids. The V gene's germline CDR1 is SGHRS and CDR2 YFSETQ. The CDR3 spells CASSLDVNTEAFF. CDR3 DNA: TGTGCCAGCAGCCTTGACGTGAACACTGAAGCTTTCTTT. The full variable domain, completed using reference TRBV5-1 and TRBJ1-1, is KAGVTQTPRYLIKTRGQQVTLSCSPISGHRSVSWYQQTPGQGLQFLFEYFSETQRNKGNFPGRFSGRQFSNSRSEMNVSTLELGDSALYLCASSLDVNTEAFFGQGTRLTVV.

This clonotype came up a few times. This chain connects TRBV7-2 to TRBJ2-3, with no clear D. This CDR3 is built from 12 residues. CDR1 and CDR2 from the germline V gene are SGHTA and FQGNSA. Trimming took off 2 bases at V and 6 bases at J, with 6 bases between the two ends. The CDR3 sequence: CASSLTRDTQYF. The CDR3 DNA is TGTGCCAGCAGCTTAACGCGGGATACGCAGTATTTT.

This chain links TRBV10-3 with TRBJ1-1, with 8 bases that match TRBD1. Germline CDR1 is ENHRY and CDR2 is SYGVKD. CDR3 size: 13 residues. The J segment lost 1 base and the V segment lost 10 bases, leaving 5 bases of the junction unmatched. Here the CDR3 reads CAKRQGQNTEAFF. The CDR3 DNA reads as TGTGCCAAGAGACAGGGGCAGAACACTGAAGCTTTCTTT.

This clonotype came up many times. V and J are TRBV15 and TRBJ2-7; D is ambiguous. V was shortened by 5 bases and J by 4 bases, with 12 bases between the two germline ends. The CDR3 has 13 residues. CDR1 is LNHNV, CDR2 YYDKDF, per germline (reference sequence). CDR3 sequence: CATSRSLRYEQYV. The CDR3 region has the DNA TGTGCCACCAGCCGGAGCCTCCGGTACGAGCAGTACGTC.